The rows below give T cell receptor beta chains drawn from one sample of a study of radiation and T cells in renal cell carcinoma. The table came from immunoSEQ multiplex PCR; TCRdb's copy has only in-frame clones and leaves some out. This sample has around 140,000 clones, with about 88% found just once. The sample here was blood, taken from a patient whose treatment included radiotherapy and nephrectomy. Receptors were obtained from a woman between 70 and 85 years old with renal cell carcinoma. Each CDR3 is given with its conserved first and last residue. D genes are given only for firm matches. Clone size is shown for a subset of rows, as once, few, many or a class of expanded clone.

CASTGLPYGYTF	TGTGCCAGCACCGGTCTCCCCTATGGCTACACCTTC	.	.	TRBJ1-2	TRBV2
CASSRDLDNTGELFF	TGCGCCAGCAGCCGAGACCTAGACAACACCGGGGAGCTGTTTTTT	once	.	TRBJ2-2	TRBV4-3
CASSPRGGYTEAFF	TGTGCCAGCAGCCCCCGAGGCGGGTACACTGAAGCTTTCTTT	few	.	TRBJ1-1	TRBV7-6
CASTPPDYEQYF	TGTGCCAGCACCCCGCCGGACTACGAGCAGTACTTC	.	.	TRBJ2-7	TRBV7-2
CASSPTGGNQPQHF	TGTGCCAGCAGCCCCACGGGGGGTAATCAGCCCCAGCATTTT	.	.	TRBJ1-5	TRBV7-8
CASSPPTDTQYF	TGTGCCAGCAGCCCCCCCACAGATACGCAGTATTTT	.	.	TRBJ2-3	TRBV7-2
CASCYGAMNTEAFF	TGTGCCAGCTGCTATGGGGCGATGAACACTGAAGCTTTCTTT	.	.	TRBJ1-1	TRBV2
CASTIPAPGQDYTF	TGTGCCAGCACCATCCCCGCACCGGGACAGGACTACACCTTC	.	TRBD1	TRBJ1-2	TRBV6-6
CASSEDSYTEAFF	TGCGCCAGCAGCGAGGACTCATACACTGAAGCTTTCTTT	.	.	TRBJ1-1	TRBV5-1
CASLGEGEWHF	TGTGCCAGCTTGGGGGAGGGCGAGTGGCATTTT	once	.	TRBJ1-5	TRBV28
CASTLRRGRNEQFF	TGTGCCAGCACCTTAAGGAGGGGTAGGAATGAGCAGTTCTTC	.	.	TRBJ2-1	TRBV11-1
CASSAVTGYGNQPQHF	TGTGCCAGCAGTGCCGTGACAGGGTATGGCAATCAGCCCCAGCATTTT	.	TRBD1	TRBJ1-5	TRBV6-1
CASSNRASTFSYEQYF	TGTGCCAGCAGCAATAGGGCCTCAACCTTTTCCTACGAGCAGTACTTC	.	.	TRBJ2-7	TRBV21-1
CSARGGGYTF	TGCAGTGCGAGAGGGGGAGGCTACACCTTC	.	.	TRBJ1-2	TRBV20-1
CASSSGGADYGYTF	TGTGCCAGCAGCTCGGGGGGCGCAGACTATGGCTACACCTTC	.	.	TRBJ1-2	TRBV13
CASNLGAKSTGELFF	TGTGCCAGTAACCTCGGGGCAAAGAGCACCGGGGAGCTGTTTTTT	.	.	TRBJ2-2	TRBV19
CASSVGNRGRDEQFF	TGTGCCAGCAGCGTAGGCAACAGGGGGCGGGATGAGCAGTTCTTC	.	TRBD1	TRBJ2-1	TRBV9
CASSPSTYSYEQYF	TGTGCCAGCAGCCCTAGCACATACTCCTACGAGCAGTACTTC	.	.	TRBJ2-7	TRBV14
CASSYGQGVGNTEAFF	TGTGCCAGCAGTTACGGACAGGGGGTCGGGAACACTGAAGCTTTCTTT	.	TRBD1	TRBJ1-1	TRBV6-6
CASSLASGGAYEQYF	TGTGCCAGCAGCTTAGCTAGCGGGGGGGCCTACGAGCAGTACTTC	few	TRBD2	TRBJ2-7	TRBV7-2
CASGQTSGSTIYF	TGCGCCAGCGGCCAGACCTCTGGAAGCACCATATATTTT	.	.	TRBJ1-3	TRBV5-1
CASSDHRGSGYTF	TGTGCCAGCAGTGATCATCGGGGGTCAGGCTACACCTTC	.	.	TRBJ1-2	TRBV6-1
CASSVALGQLETQYF	TGTGCCAGCAGCGTAGCCCTCGGACAGCTAGAGACCCAGTACTTC	.	.	TRBJ2-5	TRBV9
CASSYRQGREKSEAFF	TGTGCCAGCAGTTACCGACAGGGGCGAGAAAAGAGTGAAGCTTTCTTT	once	TRBD1	TRBJ1-1	TRBV6-5
CSVRGRGGRNEQFF	TGCAGCGTTAGAGGGCGGGGGGGCCGTAATGAGCAGTTCTTC	.	TRBD2	TRBJ2-1	TRBV29-1
CASSEFTGGWAEAFF	TGTGCCAGCAGTGAATTTACAGGGGGCTGGGCTGAAGCTTTCTTT	.	TRBD1	TRBJ1-1	TRBV2
CAISESKAGGSSYEQYF	TGTGCCATCAGTGAGTCCAAGGCGGGGGGCTCCTCCTACGAGCAGTACTTC	.	TRBD2	TRBJ2-7	TRBV10-3
CASSLEARVGGYTF	TGTGCCAGCAGCTTAGAAGCCAGGGTCGGTGGCTACACCTTC	.	.	TRBJ1-2	TRBV7-9
CASSLRLAGMYNEQFF	TGTGCCAGCAGCTTACGTCTAGCGGGGATGTACAATGAGCAGTTCTTC	.	TRBD2	TRBJ2-1	TRBV7-8
CASSERRLNTEAFF	TGTGCCAGCAGTGAACGTCGATTGAACACTGAAGCTTTCTTT	once	.	TRBJ1-1	TRBV6-1
CASSRDRGTNEKLFF	TGTGCCAGCAGCCGGGACAGGGGAACTAATGAAAAACTGTTTTTT	.	TRBD1	TRBJ1-4	TRBV7-8
CASSLPPFGDTSYNEQFF	TGTGCCAGCAGCCTCCCCCCTTTTGGGGACACCTCCTACAATGAGCAGTTCTTC	.	.	TRBJ2-1	TRBV7-9
CAWKKGYEQYF	TGTGCCTGGAAGAAGGGATACGAGCAGTACTTC	.	.	TRBJ2-7	TRBV30
CASRPRQGRTEAFF	TGCGCCAGCAGACCCCGACAGGGGAGGACTGAAGCTTTCTTT	few	TRBD1	TRBJ1-1	TRBV5-1
CASGPGQGGYGYTF	TGTGCCAGCGGCCCGGGACAGGGGGGGTATGGCTACACCTTC	.	TRBD1	TRBJ1-2	TRBV19
CAWMGADLAEAFF	TGTGCCTGGATGGGGGCAGACCTTGCTGAAGCTTTCTTT	.	.	TRBJ1-1	TRBV30
CAWRAFNSPLHF	TGTGCCTGGAGGGCCTTTAATTCACCCCTCCACTTT	.	.	TRBJ1-6	TRBV30
CASSPGTRGSAGELFF	TGTGCCAGCAGCCCAGGGACCAGGGGGTCGGCCGGGGAGCTGTTTTTT	few	TRBD1	TRBJ2-2	TRBV9
CASRHQMGRNQPQHF	TGTGCCAGCAGACACCAGATGGGGCGGAATCAGCCCCAGCATTTT	.	.	TRBJ1-5	TRBV6-6
CASRRGSTDTQYF	TGTGCCAGCAGGAGGGGGAGCACAGATACGCAGTATTTT	.	.	TRBJ2-3	TRBV27
CASSPSSPDRGNQPQHF	TGTGCCAGCTCGCCATCCTCCCCGGACAGGGGAAATCAGCCCCAGCATTTT	.	TRBD1	TRBJ1-5	TRBV18
CSVDVGETQYF	TGCAGCGTTGACGTAGGGGAGACCCAGTACTTC	.	.	TRBJ2-5	TRBV29-1
CASSYSEQGGYF	TGTGCCAGCAGTTACTCAGAACAGGGGGGGTACTTC	.	TRBD1	TRBJ2-7	TRBV6-6
CASSFLGGADTEAFF	TGCGCCAGCAGCTTTTTAGGGGGCGCGGACACTGAAGCTTTCTTT	.	TRBD1	TRBJ1-1	TRBV5-1
CASSQEMLSSEQYF	TGCGCCAGCAGCCAAGAAATGTTGAGTTCCGAGCAGTACTTC	.	.	TRBJ2-7	TRBV4-1
CASSQDTQGRPNWRYTF	TGTGCCAGCAGCCAAGATACCCAGGGGCGCCCCAATTGGCGCTACACCTTC	once	.	TRBJ1-2	TRBV4-2
CASSEPGGAGYEQYF	TGTGCCAGCAGTGAACCCGGGGGGGCCGGGTACGAGCAGTACTTC	.	TRBD2	TRBJ2-7	TRBV25-1
CASSAASYEQYF	TGCGCCAGCAGCGCGGCCTCCTACGAGCAGTACTTC	.	.	TRBJ2-7	TRBV5-1
CASSLGSSYNEQFF	TGTGCCAGCAGCTTAGGCAGTTCCTACAATGAGCAGTTCTTC	.	.	TRBJ2-1	TRBV13
CASSMDRGTQETQYF	TGTGCCAGCAGCATGGACAGGGGAACCCAAGAGACCCAGTACTTC	once	TRBD1	TRBJ2-5	TRBV9
CASSDYPGRGADTQYF	TGTGCCAGCAGTGACTACCCGGGGCGGGGGGCAGATACGCAGTATTTT	once	TRBD2	TRBJ2-3	TRBV6-4
CASSQDADQPQHF	TGCGCCAGCAGCCAAGACGCGGATCAGCCCCAGCATTTT	.	.	TRBJ1-5	TRBV4-3
CASSFRTVRYNEQFF	TGTGCCAGCAGCTTCCGGACTGTACGGTACAATGAGCAGTTCTTC	.	.	TRBJ2-1	TRBV7-9